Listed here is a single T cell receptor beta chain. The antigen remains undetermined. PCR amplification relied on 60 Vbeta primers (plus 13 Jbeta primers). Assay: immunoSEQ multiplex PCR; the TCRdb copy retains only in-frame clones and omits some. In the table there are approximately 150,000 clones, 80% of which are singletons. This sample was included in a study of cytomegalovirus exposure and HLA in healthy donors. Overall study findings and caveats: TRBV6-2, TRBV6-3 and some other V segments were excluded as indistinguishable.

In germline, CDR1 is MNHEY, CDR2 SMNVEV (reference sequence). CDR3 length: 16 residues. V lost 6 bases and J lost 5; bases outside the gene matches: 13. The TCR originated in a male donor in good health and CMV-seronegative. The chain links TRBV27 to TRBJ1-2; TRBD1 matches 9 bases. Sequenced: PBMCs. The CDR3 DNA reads TGTGCCAGCAGGTCTACAGGGGGCCCCTTGGATTATGGCTACACCTTC. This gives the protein CASRSTGGPLDYGYTF.